This T cell receptor (beta chain) was profiled in a study of T cell responses to AZD1222 COVID-19 vaccine. Overall study results and limits: Repertoires in all cases were sampled only once the peak T cell response had passed.

As regards this clone: Its antigen is as yet unknown.

Sequencing used immunoSEQ multiplex PCR; TCRdb keeps in-frame clones, though not all of them. Of roughly 80,000 clones listed, 90% are singletons. CDR1 is MNHEY, CDR2 SVGAGI, per germline. The CDR3 has 15 amino acids. Trimming took 6 bases from V and 2 from J; bases not matched to a gene: 5. This receptor was identified in an adult in good health. The chain couples TRBV6-5 to TRBJ2-2, with 8 bases aligning to TRBD1. The sample was peripheral blood, taken on day 0 of AZD1222 vaccination. CDR3 region: CASSRDRTNTGELFF. CDR3 DNA: TGTGCCAGCAGCCGGGACAGGACAAACACCGGGGAGCTGTTTTTT.